This note documents a single T cell receptor (beta chain) sequence. Its antigen is not identified. The table came from immunoSEQ multiplex PCR; TCRdb's copy has only in-frame clones and leaves some out. In the table there are 55,000 to 65,000 clones, about nine tenths of which are singletons. This record belongs to a study of OX40 agonist ivuxolimab in advanced cancers. About the study: The mean age was roughly 60 years, ranging from 23 to 79, with 65% to 90% of participants male. Earlier treatment with anti-PD-1, anti-PD-L1 or anti-CTLA-4 was permitted, and under 50% had received some. Whole-study findings and limits: With doses of 0.1 to 3.0 mg/kg, CD4+ and CD8+ blood T cells had undergone clonal expansion by week 6. The 0.1-3.0 mg/kg partial responders had among the lowest clonal expansion.

Germline V CDR1 and CDR2: SGHTA, FQGNSA. The CDR3 contains 18 residues. With 0 bases clipped from V and 0 bases from J, the junction kept 10 bases outside the gene matches. Sequenced material: CD4+ or CD8+ T cells sorted from blood, taken in a trial of the OX40 agonist ivuxolimab. This clonotype was sampled from an adult with an advanced solid tumor such as melanoma, head and neck, liver or kidney cancer. The rearrangement joins TRBV7-2 to TRBJ1-2; 7 bases align to TRBD1. DNA of the CDR3: TGTGCCAGCAGCTTAGCCCCAATGACAGGGAAACCTAACTATGGCTACACCTTC. Its translation: CASSLAPMTGKPNYGYTF.